A single sample gave rise to the 31 T cell receptor beta chains below, sequenced in a study of shared clonotypes between healthy human individuals. The repertoire was sequenced with immunoSEQ multiplex PCR; TCRdb's copy has only in-frame clones and lacks some. Among about 460,000 clones listed, roughly 80% were seen once. The sequenced sample was PBMCs. The receptor source for this set is a middle-aged woman in good health. Some clones in this sample may be carry-over from other donors' samples.

The chain carries TRBV11-2 and TRBJ1-5; perhaps TRBD1 as D (5 bases). The V end was cut by 6 bases, the J end by 5 bases, with 14 bases between. The CDR3 spans 14 residues. CDR1 and CDR2 (germline): SGHAT, FQNNGV. The CDR3 nucleotides are TGTGCCAGCAGGCGCCCAGGGTCCCATCAGCCCCAGCATTTT. Protein: CASRRPGSHQPQHF.

The rearrangement uses TRBV2 and TRBJ2-6, with TRBD1 identical over 9 bases. Losses at the gene ends were 3 bases for V and 1 base for J; bases not matched to a gene: 1. The CDR3 spans 16 residues. Per germline, CDR1 SNHLY and CDR2 FYNNEI. The CDR3 region is CASSEGTGSGANVLTF. The DNA for the CDR3 is TGTGCCAGCAGTGAGGGGACAGGGTCTGGGGCCAACGTCCTGACTTTC. The whole variable domain, remainder taken from reference TRBV2 and TRBJ2-6, is EPEVTQTPSHQVTQMGQEVILRCVPISNHLYFYWYRQILGQKVEFLVSFYNNEISEKSEIFDDQFSVERPDGSNFTLKIRSTKLEDSAMYFCASSEGTGSGANVLTFGAGSRLTVL.

This chain uses TRBV2 with TRBJ2-7; no reliable D call. Per germline, CDR1 SNHLY and CDR2 FYNNEI. The CDR3 has 14 residues. V lost 6 bases and J 3 bases, leaving 15 bases between the germline ends. CDR3 loop: CASRSELGLYEQYF. The CDR3 DNA reads as TGTGCCAGCAGGAGCGAGTTAGGGCTCTACGAGCAGTACTTC.

This chain connects TRBV2 to TRBJ2-5; weak D call: TRBD1 (6 bases). The CDR3 totals 13 residues. The germline gives CDR1 SNHLY, CDR2 FYNNEI. V was cut by 6 bases and J by 10 bases, with 18 bases left in between. The CDR3 spells CASSPQGPDSQYF. The CDR3 DNA reads TGTGCCAGCAGCCCCCAAGGGCCGGACAGCCAGTACTTC.

This chain uses TRBV5-4 with TRBJ2-7; 13 bases map to TRBD2. Looked up from germline, CDR1 is SGHNT and CDR2 is YYREEE (reference sequence). The J segment lost 2 bases and the V segment lost 3 bases, leaving 14 bases of the junction unmatched. This CDR3 is built from 19 residues. The CDR3 spells CASSWGAGTSGEGAYEQYF. The CDR3 DNA reads as TGTGCCAGCAGCTGGGGGGCCGGGACTAGCGGGGAGGGCGCCTACGAGCAGTACTTC.

V usage is TRBV6-1 and J usage is TRBJ1-5; D gene unclear. The V and J ends lost 2 bases and 4 bases respectively, with 12 bases between them. Germline V gives CDR1 MNHNS, CDR2 SASEGT. This CDR3 has 15 residues. CDR3 amino acids: CASSELLGRNQPQHF. The CDR3 DNA is TGTGCCAGCAGTGAACTACTGGGGAGAAATCAGCCCCAGCATTTT.

V is TRBV25-1 and J is TRBJ1-4, with TRBD1 matching 7 bases. The germline CDR1 and CDR2 sequences are MGHDK and SYGVNS. The CDR3 covers 13 residues. The V segment lost 7 bases and the J segment 7 bases; nucleotides outside the gene matches: 6. The CDR3 region has the DNA TGTGCCAGCAATACAGGGGCGAGTGAAAAACTGTTTTTT. Translation gives CASNTGASEKLFF.

V gene TRBV11-2 combines with J gene TRBJ2-7, with D perhaps matching TRBD2 (5 bases). The CDR3 runs 13 residues. The V gene lost 9 bases and the J gene lost 6 bases, with 18 bases spanning the gap. Per the germline V gene, CDR1 is SGHAT and CDR2 is FQNNGV. This CDR3 is CASGRWRAGEQYF. CDR3 sequence (DNA): TGTGCCAGTGGACGGTGGCGGGCAGGCGAGCAGTACTTC.

This clone occurred a few times. The gene calls are TRBV2 and TRBJ1-4, with D tentatively TRBD1 (5 bases). This CDR3 has 15 residues. The V and J ends lost 3 bases and 0 bases respectively, with 8 bases between them. Germline assignment: CDR1 SNHLY and CDR2 FYNNEI. DNA of the CDR3: TGTGCCAGCAGTGAGGGACGGGCAACTAATGAAAAACTGTTTTTT. Translation: CASSEGRATNEKLFF.

The rearrangement uses TRBV29-1 and TRBJ1-2; D perhaps matches TRBD1 (5 bases). With 8 bases removed from V and 7 bases from J, the gap between germline ends came to 17 bases. Germline V gives CDR1 SQVTM, CDR2 ANQGSEA. The length of the CDR3 is 12 residues. CDR3 protein: CSTGRAGAGYTF. CDR3 sequence (DNA): TGCAGCACTGGCAGGGCGGGAGCTGGCTACACCTTC.

This clone showed up just a few times. V and J are TRBV5-1 and TRBJ2-3, with D tentatively TRBD2 (5 bases). Germline values: CDR1 SGHRS, CDR2 YFSETQ. V lost 5 bases and J lost 0, with 13 bases in between. The CDR3 loop spans 15 amino acids. This CDR3 reads CASSTAGPSTDTQYF. The CDR3 DNA reads as TGCGCCAGCAGTACGGCGGGTCCTAGCACAGATACGCAGTATTTT. Together with reference TRBV5-1 and TRBJ2-3, the CDR3 gives the full variable domain: KAGVTQTPRYLIKTRGQQVTLSCSPISGHRSVSWYQQTPGQGLQFLFEYFSETQRNKGNFPGRFSGRQFSNSRSEMNVSTLELGDSALYLCASSTAGPSTDTQYFGPGTRLTVL.

The chain links TRBV6-1 to TRBJ2-5; D not resolved. The V end lost 5 bases, the J end lost 1 base, and 11 bases lay between the germline ends. Looked up from germline, CDR1 is MNHNS and CDR2 is SASEGT. This CDR3 is 14 amino acids long. The CDR3 spells CASSPVFGQETQYF. In nucleotides, the CDR3 is TGTGCCAGCAGTCCCGTCTTTGGCCAAGAGACCCAGTACTTC.

This chain links TRBV7-3 with TRBJ2-1, with D perhaps TRBD2 (6 bases). CDR3 length: 15 amino acids. The germline V gene has CDR1 SGHTA and CDR2 FQGTGA. V lost 2 bases and J lost 7, with 15 bases in between. CDR3 region: CASSLSAGSGNEQFF. The DNA of the CDR3 is TGTGCCAGCAGCTTATCGGCGGGATCAGGTAATGAGCAGTTCTTC. Looking up the rest from reference TRBV7-3 and TRBJ2-1 gives the full variable domain: GAGVSQTPSNKVTEKGKYVELRCDPISGHTALYWYRQSLGQGPEFLIYFQGTGAADDSGLPNDRFFAVRPEGSVSTLKIQRTERGDSAVYLCASSLSAGSGNEQFFGPGTRLTVL.

The chain carries TRBV5-8 and TRBJ1-2; D unresolved. V was shortened by 3 bases and J by 4 bases, with 10 bases between the two germline ends. The CDR3 has 13 residues. Germline V gene sequence: CDR1 SGHTS, CDR2 YDEGEE. This CDR3 reads CASSSRARYGYTF. The CDR3 DNA reads as TGTGCCAGCAGCTCCCGGGCTCGCTATGGCTACACCTTC.

This chain uses TRBV5-5 with TRBJ2-3; a weak D match, TRBD2 (6 bases). Between the trimmed V and J ends, which lost 4 bases and 6 bases, there was a span of 15 bases. The CDR3 totals 14 residues. Germline CDR1 reads SGHKS; CDR2 reads YYEKEE (reference sequence). CDR3 amino acids: CASSTGSSGDTQYF. Written as DNA, the CDR3 is TGTGCCAGCAGCACGGGGTCCAGCGGGGATACGCAGTATTTT.

The V gene is TRBV7-3, the J gene TRBJ1-3, with D perhaps matching TRBD1 (5 bases). The CDR3 spans 16 residues. The V end lost 0 bases, the J end lost 0 bases, and 9 bases lay between the germline ends. CDR1 SGHTA and CDR2 FQGTGA come from the germline V gene. CDR3 amino acids: CASSLTQVSSGNTIYF. The CDR3 DNA sequence: TGTGCCAGCAGCTTAACACAGGTGAGCTCTGGAAACACCATATATTTT.

The rearrangement links TRBV7-2 to TRBJ2-2; D call uncertain. The germline gives CDR1 SGHTA, CDR2 FQGNSA. Trimming stripped 0 bases from V and 0 bases from J, with 8 bases between. This CDR3 region has 16 residues. CDR3: CASSLASRTNTGELFF. Written as DNA, the CDR3 is TGTGCCAGCAGCTTAGCGTCGCGTACGAACACCGGGGAGCTGTTTTTT.

This clone has only a few counts. Written as DNA, the CDR3 is TGCAGTGCTGGGACCTACGAGCAGTACTTC. This gives the protein CSAGTYEQYF. The chain carries TRBV20-1 and TRBJ2-7, with D hard to call. This CDR3 region has 10 residues. Trimming removed 5 bases at V and 2 bases at J, with 4 bases between. The germline V gene has CDR1 DFQATT and CDR2 SNEGSKA (reference sequence).

This rearrangement joins TRBV7-2 to TRBJ2-7; a weak D match, TRBD2 (6 bases). The ends were cut back, 3 bases at V and 4 bases at J, with 13 bases in the middle. CDR3 length: 14 residues. Per the germline V gene, CDR1 is SGHTA and CDR2 is FQGNSA. In nucleotides, the CDR3 is TGTGCCAGCAGCTTGGGAGGTTGGTCGTACGAGCAGTACTTC. It specifies CASSLGGWSYEQYF.

This rearrangement joins TRBV5-1 to TRBJ2-1, with TRBD2 identical over 10 bases. The CDR3 has 18 residues. Germline lookup yields CDR1 SGHRS and CDR2 YFSETQ. The V and J ends lost 0 bases and 6 bases, in that order; junction bases with no gene match: 12. This CDR3 reads CASSLGYAPSGRANEQFF. Written as DNA, the CDR3 is TGCGCCAGCAGCTTGGGATACGCACCGAGCGGGAGGGCCAATGAGCAGTTCTTC.

This clone was seen only once. The CDR3, as DNA: TGTGCCAGCAGCTTAGATCGGGGTAACTATGGCTACACCTTC. Translating gives CASSLDRGNYGYTF. V usage is TRBV7-9 and J usage is TRBJ1-2, with D unclear. V lost 1 base, J lost 1 base, and 7 bases lay in between. This CDR3 spans 14 amino acids. CDR1 and CDR2 from the germline V gene are SEHNR and FQNEAQ (reference sequence).

Concerning this clone: Other DNA sequences in the same sample also yield this CDR3. The chain joins TRBV9 to TRBJ1-1, with D perhaps TRBD1 (5 bases). The V and J ends lost 4 bases and 3 bases respectively, with 16 bases between them. The CDR3 sequence is 15 residues long. The germline gives CDR1 SGDLS, CDR2 YYNGEE. The CDR3 spells CASSPGGPWDTEAFF. Here the CDR3 DNA reads TGTGCCAGCAGCCCGGGGGGTCCTTGGGACACTGAAGCTTTCTTT.

The chain joins TRBV28 to TRBJ2-3, with D possibly matching TRBD1 (5 bases). The DNA end favors TRBJ1-5, so the J call may be wrong. This CDR3 has 13 residues. Per the germline V gene, CDR1 is MDHEN and CDR2 is SYDVKM. CDR3 coding DNA: TGTGCCATCGACGACGGACAACCAGATACGCAGCATTTT. It yields the protein CAIDDGQPDTQHF.

The V gene is TRBV28, the J gene TRBJ2-5; 8 positions agree with TRBD2. V shed 10 bases, J shed 4 bases, and the junction held 14 bases outside the gene matches. Germline loops: CDR1 MDHEN, CDR2 SYDVKM. The CDR3 has 15 amino acids. The CDR3 nucleotides are TGTGCCACCAACCGGGGGGGCGGAGGTCCAGAGACCCAGTACTTC. This encodes CATNRGGGGPETQYF.

A remark on this clone: This likely reflects a read error, since a far larger clone is one base away. This same CDR3 is encoded by further DNA sequences in the sample. CDR3 protein: CASSPSRGIEAFF. CDR3 DNA: TGTGCCAGTTCACCCTCCAGGGGAATTGAAGCTTTCTTT. This rearrangement joins TRBV18 to TRBJ1-1; a possible D gene is TRBD1 (6 bases). The CDR3 consists of 13 residues. CDR1 is KGHSH, CDR2 LQKENI, per germline.

This clone was detected only a few times. In DNA form, the CDR3 reads TGTGCCTGGACAGTTCACCCGAACACTGAAGCTTTCTTT. It encodes CAWTVHPNTEAFF. The chain joins TRBV30 to TRBJ1-1; D uncertain. There are 13 residues in the CDR3. Trimming took off 4 bases at V and 1 base at J, with 10 bases between the two ends. CDR1 is GTSNPN, CDR2 SVGIG, per germline (reference sequence).

To note about this clone: Given a much more abundant clone one base away, this may be a read error. The rearrangement joins TRBV2 to TRBJ2-7; 7 bases line up with TRBD1. CDR1 and CDR2 (germline): SNHLY, FYNNEI. The CDR3 runs to 12 residues. V lost 6 bases to trimming and J lost 2 bases; unmatched junction nucleotides: 1. CDR3 sequence (DNA): TGTGCCAGCAGGGACAGGCCCTACGAGCAGTACTTC. Protein sequence: CASRDRPYEQYF.

The V and J genes are TRBV6-6 and TRBJ1-1; no clear D gene. Trimming stripped 2 bases from V and 2 bases from J, with 6 bases between. Germline V gene sequence: CDR1 MNHNY, CDR2 SVGAGI (reference sequence). The CDR3 length is 13 residues. This CDR3 is CASSYGRNTEAFF. The DNA of the CDR3 is TGTGCCAGCAGTTACGGGCGTAACACTGAAGCTTTCTTT.

The V call is TRBV15, the J call TRBJ2-3; maybe TRBD2 (6 bases). The CDR3 spans 14 residues. V was pared by 0 bases and J by 6 bases, with 10 bases between. CDR1 LNHNV and CDR2 YYDKDF come from the germline V gene (reference sequence). This CDR3 is CATSRDWGVDTQYF. CDR3 DNA: TGTGCCACCAGCAGAGATTGGGGGGTGGATACGCAGTATTTT.

The V gene is TRBV5-1, the J gene TRBJ2-7; TRBD1 might be the D (6 bases). The CDR3 is 18 residues long. V lost 6 bases and J lost 0, with 25 bases in between. CDR1 SGHRS and CDR2 YFSETQ come from the germline V gene. The CDR3 spells CASTLGGGQIISSYEQYF. CDR3 DNA: TGCGCCAGCACTCTGGGTGGGGGACAAATTATTTCCTCCTACGAGCAGTACTTC.

The chain is built from TRBV6-5 and TRBJ2-5; perhaps TRBD1 as D (5 bases). This CDR3 comprises 13 residues. The germline V and J ends were trimmed by 6 bases and 5 bases, with 13 bases remaining between them. CDR1 and CDR2 (germline): MNHEY, SVGAGI. CDR3 DNA sequence: TGTGCCAGCAGCTCAGGGTTCGGGGAGACCCAGTACTTC. As protein: CASSSGFGETQYF.